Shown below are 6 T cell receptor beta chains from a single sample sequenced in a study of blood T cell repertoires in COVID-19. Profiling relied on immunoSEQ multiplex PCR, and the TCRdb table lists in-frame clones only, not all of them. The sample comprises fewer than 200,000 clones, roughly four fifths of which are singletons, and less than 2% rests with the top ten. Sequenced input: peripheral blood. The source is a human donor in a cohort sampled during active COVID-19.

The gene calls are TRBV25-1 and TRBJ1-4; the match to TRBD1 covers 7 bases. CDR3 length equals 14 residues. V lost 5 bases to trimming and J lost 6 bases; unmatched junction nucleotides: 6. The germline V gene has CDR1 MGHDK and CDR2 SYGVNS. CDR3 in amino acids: CASSRQGGDEKLFF. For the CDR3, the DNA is TGTGCCAGCAGTCGACAGGGTGGCGATGAAAAACTGTTTTTT.

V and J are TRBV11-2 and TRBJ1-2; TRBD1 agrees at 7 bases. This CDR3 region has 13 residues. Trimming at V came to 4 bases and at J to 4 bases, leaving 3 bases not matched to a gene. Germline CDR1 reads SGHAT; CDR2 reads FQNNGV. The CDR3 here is CASSSGQVYGYTF. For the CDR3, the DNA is TGTGCCAGCAGCTCAGGACAGGTCTATGGCTACACCTTC.

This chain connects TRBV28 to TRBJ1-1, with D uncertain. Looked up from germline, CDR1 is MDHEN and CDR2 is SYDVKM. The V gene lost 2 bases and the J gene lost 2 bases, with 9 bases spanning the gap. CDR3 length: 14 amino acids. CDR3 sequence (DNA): TGTGCCAGCAGTTTAGTGGAGGGTAACACTGAAGCTTTCTTT. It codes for CASSLVEGNTEAFF.

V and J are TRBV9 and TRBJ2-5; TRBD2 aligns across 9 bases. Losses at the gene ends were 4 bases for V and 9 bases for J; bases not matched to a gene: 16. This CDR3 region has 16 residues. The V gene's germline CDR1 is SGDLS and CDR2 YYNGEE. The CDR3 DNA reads TGTGCCAGCAGCCCCCCTAGCGGGACGGCCTTGGGGGCCCAGTACTTC. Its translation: CASSPPSGTALGAQYF. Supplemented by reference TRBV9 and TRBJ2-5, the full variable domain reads DSGVTQTPKHLITATGQRVTLRCSPRSGDLSVYWYQQSLDQGLQFLIQYYNGEERAKGNILERFSAQQFPDLHSELNLSSLELGDSALYFCASSPPSGTALGAQYFGPGTRLLVL.

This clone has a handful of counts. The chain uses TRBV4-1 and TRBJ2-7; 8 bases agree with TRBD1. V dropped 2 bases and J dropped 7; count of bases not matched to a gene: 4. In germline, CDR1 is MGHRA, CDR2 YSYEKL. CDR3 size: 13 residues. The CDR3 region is CASSQRTGREQYF. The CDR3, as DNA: TGCGCCAGCAGCCAACGGACAGGGCGGGAGCAGTACTTC.

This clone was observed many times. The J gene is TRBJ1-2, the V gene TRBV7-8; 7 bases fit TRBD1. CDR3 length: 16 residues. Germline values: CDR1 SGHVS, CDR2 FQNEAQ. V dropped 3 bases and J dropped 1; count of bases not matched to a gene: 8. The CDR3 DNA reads TGTGCCAGCAGCTTTACAGGGGCGGGGGGTAACTATGGCTACACCTTC. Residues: CASSFTGAGGNYGYTF.